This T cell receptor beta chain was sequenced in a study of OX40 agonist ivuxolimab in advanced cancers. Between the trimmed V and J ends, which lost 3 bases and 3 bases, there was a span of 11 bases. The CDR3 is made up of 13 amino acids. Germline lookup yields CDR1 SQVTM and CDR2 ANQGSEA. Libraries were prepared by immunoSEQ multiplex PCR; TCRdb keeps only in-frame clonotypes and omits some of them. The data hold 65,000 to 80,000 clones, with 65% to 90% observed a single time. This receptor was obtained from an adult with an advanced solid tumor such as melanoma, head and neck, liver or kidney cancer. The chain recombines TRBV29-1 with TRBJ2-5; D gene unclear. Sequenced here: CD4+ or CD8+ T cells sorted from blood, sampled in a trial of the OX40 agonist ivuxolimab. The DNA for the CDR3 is TGCAGCGTTGATCGGGCCCTCGAAGAGACCCAGTACTTC. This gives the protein CSVDRALEETQYF.